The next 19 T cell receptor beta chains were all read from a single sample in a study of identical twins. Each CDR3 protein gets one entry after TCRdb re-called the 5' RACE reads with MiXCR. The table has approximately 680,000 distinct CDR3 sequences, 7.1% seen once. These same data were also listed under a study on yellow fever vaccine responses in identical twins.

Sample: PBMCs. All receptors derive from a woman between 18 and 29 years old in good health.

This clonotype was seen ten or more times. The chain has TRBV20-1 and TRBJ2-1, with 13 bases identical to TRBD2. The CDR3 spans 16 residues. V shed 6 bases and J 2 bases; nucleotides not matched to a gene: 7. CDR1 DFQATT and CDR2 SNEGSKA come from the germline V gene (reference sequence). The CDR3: CSAGGLAGVTYNEQFF. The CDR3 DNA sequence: TGCAGTGCAGGCGGACTAGCGGGAGTAACCTACAATGAGCAGTTCTTC.

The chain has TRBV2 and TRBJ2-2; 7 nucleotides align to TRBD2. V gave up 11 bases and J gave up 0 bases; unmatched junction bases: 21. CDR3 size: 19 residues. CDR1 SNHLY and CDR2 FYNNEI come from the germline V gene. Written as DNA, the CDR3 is TGTGCCTTCAGCGGTGGGGGAGGGCCCAAATTTACGAACACCGGGGAGCTGTTTTTT. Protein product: CAFSGGGGPKFTNTGELFF.

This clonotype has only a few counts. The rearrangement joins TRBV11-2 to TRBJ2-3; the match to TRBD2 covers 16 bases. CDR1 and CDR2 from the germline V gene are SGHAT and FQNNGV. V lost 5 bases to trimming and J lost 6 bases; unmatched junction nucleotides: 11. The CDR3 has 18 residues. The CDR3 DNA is TGTGCCAGCAGCCAGAGCCCGGGACTAGCGGGGGGGTTCGATACGCAGTATTTT. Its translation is CASSQSPGLAGGFDTQYF. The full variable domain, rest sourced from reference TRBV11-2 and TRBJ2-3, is EAGVAQSPRYKIIEKRQSVAFWCNPISGHATLYWYQQILGQGPKLLIQFQNNGVVDDSQLPKDRFSAERLKGVDSTLKIQPAKLEDSAVYLCASSQSPGLAGGFDTQYFGPGTRLTVL.

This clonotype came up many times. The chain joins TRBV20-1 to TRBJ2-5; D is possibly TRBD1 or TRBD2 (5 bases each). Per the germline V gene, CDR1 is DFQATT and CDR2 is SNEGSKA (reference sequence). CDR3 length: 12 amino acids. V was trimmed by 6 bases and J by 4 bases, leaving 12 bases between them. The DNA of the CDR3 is TGCAGTGCAGAGGGGTGGGGAGAGACCCAGTACTTC. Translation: CSAEGWGETQYF.

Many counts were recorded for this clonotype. The CDR3 DNA is TGCGCCAGCAGCCCGGCTCCTAGCGGGGGGGCTAGTAGGAACACCGGGGAGCTGTTTTTT. Its protein is CASSPAPSGGASRNTGELFF. The chain uses TRBV5-1 and TRBJ2-2; TRBD2 matches at 12 bases. The CDR3 contains 20 residues. V lost 4 bases to trimming and J lost 1 base; unmatched junction nucleotides: 14. CDR1 and CDR2 (germline): SGHRS, YFSETQ.

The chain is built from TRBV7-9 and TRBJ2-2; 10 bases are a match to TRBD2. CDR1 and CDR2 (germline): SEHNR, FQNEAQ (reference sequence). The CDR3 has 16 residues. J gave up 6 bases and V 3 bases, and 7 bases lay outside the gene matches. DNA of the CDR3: TGTGCCAGCAGCTTTACCCTAGCGGGAGTCGCCGGGGAGCTGTTTTTT. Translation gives CASSFTLAGVAGELFF.

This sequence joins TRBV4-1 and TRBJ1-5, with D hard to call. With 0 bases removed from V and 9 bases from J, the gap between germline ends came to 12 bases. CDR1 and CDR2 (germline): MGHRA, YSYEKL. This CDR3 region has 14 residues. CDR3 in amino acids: CASSQDLGVGPQHF. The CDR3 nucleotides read TGCGCCAGCAGCCAAGATCTTGGGGTTGGGCCCCAGCATTTT.

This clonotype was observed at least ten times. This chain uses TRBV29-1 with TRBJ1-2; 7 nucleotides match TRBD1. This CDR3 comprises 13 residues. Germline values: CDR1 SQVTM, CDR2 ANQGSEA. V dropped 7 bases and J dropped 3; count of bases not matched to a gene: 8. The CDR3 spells CSAGTEQYYGYTF. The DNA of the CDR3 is TGCAGCGCCGGGACAGAACAATACTATGGCTACACCTTC.

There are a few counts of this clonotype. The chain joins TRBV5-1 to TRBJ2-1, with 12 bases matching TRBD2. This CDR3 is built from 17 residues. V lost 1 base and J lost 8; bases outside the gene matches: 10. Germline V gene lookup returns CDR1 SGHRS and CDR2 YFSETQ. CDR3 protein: CASSLTIGTSGQDEQFF. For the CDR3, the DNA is TGCGCCAGCAGCTTGACTATCGGGACTAGCGGGCAGGATGAGCAGTTCTTC.

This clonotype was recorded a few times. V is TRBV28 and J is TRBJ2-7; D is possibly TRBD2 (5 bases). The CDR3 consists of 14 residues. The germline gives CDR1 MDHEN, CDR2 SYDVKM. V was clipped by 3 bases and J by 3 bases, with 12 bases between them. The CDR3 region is CASSLLLAGYEQYF. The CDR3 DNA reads TGTGCCAGCAGTTTGTTGCTAGCCGGCTACGAGCAGTACTTC. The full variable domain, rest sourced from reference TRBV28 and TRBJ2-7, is DVKVTQSSRYLVKRTGEKVFLECVQDMDHENMFWYRQDPGLGLRLIYFSYDVKMKEKGDIPEGYSVSREKKERFSLILESASTNQTSMYLCASSLLLAGYEQYFGPGTRLTVT.

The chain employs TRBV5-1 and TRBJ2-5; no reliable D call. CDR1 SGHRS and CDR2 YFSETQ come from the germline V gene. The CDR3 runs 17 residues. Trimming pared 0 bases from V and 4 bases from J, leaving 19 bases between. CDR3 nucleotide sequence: TGCGCCAGCAGCTTGGCGAGGAATTTTAAATGGGGAGAGACCCAGTACTTC. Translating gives CASSLARNFKWGETQYF. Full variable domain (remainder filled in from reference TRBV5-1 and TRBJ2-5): KAGVTQTPRYLIKTRGQQVTLSCSPISGHRSVSWYQQTPGQGLQFLFEYFSETQRNKGNFPGRFSGRQFSNSRSEMNVSTLELGDSALYLCASSLARNFKWGETQYFGPGTRLLVL.

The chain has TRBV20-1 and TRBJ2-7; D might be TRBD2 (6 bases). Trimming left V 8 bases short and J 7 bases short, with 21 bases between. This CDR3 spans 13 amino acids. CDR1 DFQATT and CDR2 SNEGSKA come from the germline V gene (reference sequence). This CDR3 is CSSSSPGVREQYV. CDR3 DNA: TGCAGTTCCAGCAGCCCGGGGGTCCGTGAGCAGTACGTC.

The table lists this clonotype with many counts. The CDR3 loop is CASSPGQDTEAFF. CDR3 bases: TGTGCCAGCAGCCCCGGACAGGACACTGAAGCTTTCTTT. This chain uses TRBV12-3 or TRBV12-4 with TRBJ1-1; 7 positions agree with TRBD1. V was pared by 6 bases and J by 3 bases, with 4 bases of the junction left unmatched. The CDR3 length is 13 residues.

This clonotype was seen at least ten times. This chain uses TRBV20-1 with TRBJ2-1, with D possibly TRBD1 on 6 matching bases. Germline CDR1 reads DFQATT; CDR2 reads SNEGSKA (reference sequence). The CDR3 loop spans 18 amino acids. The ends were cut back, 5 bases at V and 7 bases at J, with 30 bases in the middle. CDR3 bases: TGCAGTGCTCCTGGAGGACAGTCGTCCCTCTTAGGGAGAAATGAGCAGTTCTTC. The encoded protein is CSAPGGQSSLLGRNEQFF.

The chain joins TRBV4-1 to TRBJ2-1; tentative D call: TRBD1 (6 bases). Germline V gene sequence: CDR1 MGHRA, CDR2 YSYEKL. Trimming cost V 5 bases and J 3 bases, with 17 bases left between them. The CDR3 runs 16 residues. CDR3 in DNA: TGCGCCAGCAGCTTCGAGGGGGATTGGGGCTACAATGAGCAGTTCTTC. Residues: CASSFEGDWGYNEQFF.

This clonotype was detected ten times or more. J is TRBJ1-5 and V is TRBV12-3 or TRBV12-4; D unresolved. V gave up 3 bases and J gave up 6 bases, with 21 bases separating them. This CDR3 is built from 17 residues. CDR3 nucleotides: TGTGCCAGCAGTTTGGCAGCACGAAACTACAGAATTCAGCCCCAGCATTTT. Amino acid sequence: CASSLAARNYRIQPQHF.

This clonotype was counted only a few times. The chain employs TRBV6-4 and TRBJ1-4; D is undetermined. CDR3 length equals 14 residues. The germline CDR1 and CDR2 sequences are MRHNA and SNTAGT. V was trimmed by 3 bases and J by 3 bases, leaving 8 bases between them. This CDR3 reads CASSDGSSNEKLFF. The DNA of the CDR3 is TGTGCCAGCAGTGATGGCTCGTCTAATGAAAAACTGTTTTTT.

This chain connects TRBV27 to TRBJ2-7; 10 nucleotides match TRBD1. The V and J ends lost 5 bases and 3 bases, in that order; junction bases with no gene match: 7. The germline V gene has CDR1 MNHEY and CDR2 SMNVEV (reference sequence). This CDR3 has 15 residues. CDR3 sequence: CASSLGQGVGYEQYV. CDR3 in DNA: TGTGCCAGCAGTCTTGGACAGGGGGTAGGCTACGAGCAGTACGTC.

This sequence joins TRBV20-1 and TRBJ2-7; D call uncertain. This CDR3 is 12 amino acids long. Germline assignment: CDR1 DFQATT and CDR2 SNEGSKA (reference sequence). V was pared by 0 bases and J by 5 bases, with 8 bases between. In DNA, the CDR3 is TGCAGTGCTAGAGAAGGACCGGACGAGCAGTACGTC. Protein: CSAREGPDEQYV.